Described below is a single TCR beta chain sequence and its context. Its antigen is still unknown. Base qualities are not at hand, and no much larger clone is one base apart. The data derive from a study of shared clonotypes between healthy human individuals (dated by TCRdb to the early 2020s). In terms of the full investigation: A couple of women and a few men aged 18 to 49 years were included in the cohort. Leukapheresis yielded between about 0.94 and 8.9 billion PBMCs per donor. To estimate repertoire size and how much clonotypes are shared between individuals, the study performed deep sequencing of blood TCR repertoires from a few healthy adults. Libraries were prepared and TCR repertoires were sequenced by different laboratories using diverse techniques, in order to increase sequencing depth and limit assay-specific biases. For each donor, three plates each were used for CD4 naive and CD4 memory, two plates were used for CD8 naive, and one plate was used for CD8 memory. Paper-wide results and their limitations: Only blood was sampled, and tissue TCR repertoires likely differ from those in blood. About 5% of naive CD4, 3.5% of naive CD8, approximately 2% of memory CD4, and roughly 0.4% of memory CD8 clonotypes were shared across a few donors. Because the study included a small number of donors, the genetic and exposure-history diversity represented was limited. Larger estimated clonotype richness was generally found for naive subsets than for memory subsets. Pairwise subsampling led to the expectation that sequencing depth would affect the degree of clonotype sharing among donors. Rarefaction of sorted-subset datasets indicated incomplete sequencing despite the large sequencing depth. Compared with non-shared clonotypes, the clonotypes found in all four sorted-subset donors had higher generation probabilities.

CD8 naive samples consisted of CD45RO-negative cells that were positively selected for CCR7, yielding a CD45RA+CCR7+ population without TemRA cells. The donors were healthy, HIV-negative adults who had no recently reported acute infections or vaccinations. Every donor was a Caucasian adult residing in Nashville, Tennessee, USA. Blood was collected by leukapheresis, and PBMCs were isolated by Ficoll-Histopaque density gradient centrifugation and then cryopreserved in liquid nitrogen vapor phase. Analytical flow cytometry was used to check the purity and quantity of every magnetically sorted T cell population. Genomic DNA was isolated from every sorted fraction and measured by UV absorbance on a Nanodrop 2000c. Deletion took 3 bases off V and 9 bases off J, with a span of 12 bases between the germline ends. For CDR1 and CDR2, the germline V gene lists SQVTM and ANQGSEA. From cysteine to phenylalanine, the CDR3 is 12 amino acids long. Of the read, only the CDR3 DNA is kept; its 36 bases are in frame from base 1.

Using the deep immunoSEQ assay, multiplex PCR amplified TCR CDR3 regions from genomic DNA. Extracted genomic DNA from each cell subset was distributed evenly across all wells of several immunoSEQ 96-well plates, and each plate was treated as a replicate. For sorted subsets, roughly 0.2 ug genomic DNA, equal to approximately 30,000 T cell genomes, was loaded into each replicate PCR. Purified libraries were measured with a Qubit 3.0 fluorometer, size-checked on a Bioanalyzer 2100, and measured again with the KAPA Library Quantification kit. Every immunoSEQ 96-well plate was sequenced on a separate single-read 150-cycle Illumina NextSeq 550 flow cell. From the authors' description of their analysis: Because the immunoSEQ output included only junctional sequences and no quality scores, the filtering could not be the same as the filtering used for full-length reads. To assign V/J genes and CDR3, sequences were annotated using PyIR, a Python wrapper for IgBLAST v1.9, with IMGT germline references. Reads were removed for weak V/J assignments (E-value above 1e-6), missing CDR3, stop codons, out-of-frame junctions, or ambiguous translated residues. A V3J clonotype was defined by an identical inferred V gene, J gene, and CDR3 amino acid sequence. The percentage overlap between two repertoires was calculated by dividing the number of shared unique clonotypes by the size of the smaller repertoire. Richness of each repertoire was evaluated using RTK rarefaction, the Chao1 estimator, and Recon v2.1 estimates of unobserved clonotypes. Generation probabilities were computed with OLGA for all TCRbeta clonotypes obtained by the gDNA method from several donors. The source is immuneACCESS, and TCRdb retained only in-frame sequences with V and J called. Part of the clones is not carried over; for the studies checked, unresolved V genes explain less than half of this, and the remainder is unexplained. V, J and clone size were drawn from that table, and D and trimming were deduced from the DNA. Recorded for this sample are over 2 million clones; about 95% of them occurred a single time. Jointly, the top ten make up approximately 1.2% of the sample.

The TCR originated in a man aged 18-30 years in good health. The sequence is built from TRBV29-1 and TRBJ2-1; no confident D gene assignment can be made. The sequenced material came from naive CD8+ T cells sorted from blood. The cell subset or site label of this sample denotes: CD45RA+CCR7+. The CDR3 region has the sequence CSVEEGSSEQFF. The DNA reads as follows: TGCAGCGTTGAGGAAGGGTCCAGTGAGCAGTTCTTC.